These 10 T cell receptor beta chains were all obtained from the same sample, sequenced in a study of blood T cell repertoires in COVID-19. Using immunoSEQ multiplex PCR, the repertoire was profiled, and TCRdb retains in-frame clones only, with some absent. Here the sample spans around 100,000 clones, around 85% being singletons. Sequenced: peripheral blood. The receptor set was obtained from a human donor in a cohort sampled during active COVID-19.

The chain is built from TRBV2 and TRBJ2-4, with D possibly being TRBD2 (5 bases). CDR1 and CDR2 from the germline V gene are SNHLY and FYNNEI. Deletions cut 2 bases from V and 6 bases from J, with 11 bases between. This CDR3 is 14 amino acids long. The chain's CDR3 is CASSEYGIGNIQYF. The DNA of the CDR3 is TGTGCCAGCAGTGAATACGGGATTGGAAACATTCAGTACTTC.

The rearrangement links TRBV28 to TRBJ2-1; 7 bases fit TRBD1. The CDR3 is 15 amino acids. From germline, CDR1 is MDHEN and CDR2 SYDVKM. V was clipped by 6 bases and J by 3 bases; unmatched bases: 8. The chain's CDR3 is CASRFRDSYYNEQFF. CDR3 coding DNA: TGTGCCAGCAGGTTCCGGGACAGTTACTACAATGAGCAGTTCTTC. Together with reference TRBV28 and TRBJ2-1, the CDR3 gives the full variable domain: DVKVTQSSRYLVKRTGEKVFLECVQDMDHENMFWYRQDPGLGLRLIYFSYDVKMKEKGDIPEGYSVSREKKERFSLILESASTNQTSMYLCASRFRDSYYNEQFFGPGTRLTVL.

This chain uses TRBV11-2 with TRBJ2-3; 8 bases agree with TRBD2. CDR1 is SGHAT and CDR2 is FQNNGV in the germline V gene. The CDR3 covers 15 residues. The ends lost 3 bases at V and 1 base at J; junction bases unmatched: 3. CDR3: CASSFTGGRTDTQYF. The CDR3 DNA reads TGTGCCAGCAGCTTCACGGGGGGGCGCACAGATACGCAGTATTTT.

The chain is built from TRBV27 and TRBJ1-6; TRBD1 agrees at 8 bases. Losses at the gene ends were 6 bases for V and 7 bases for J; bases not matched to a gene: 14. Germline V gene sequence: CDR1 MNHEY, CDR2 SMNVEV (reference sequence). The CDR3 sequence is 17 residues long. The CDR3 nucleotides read TGTGCCAGCAGCCCTCGGACAGGGAGGGGGAAAAATTCACCCCTCCACTTT. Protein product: CASSPRTGRGKNSPLHF.

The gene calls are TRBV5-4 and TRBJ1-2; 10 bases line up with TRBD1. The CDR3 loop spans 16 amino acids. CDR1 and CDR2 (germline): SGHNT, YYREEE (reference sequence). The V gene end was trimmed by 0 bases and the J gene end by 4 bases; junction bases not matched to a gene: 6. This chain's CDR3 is CASSLGQGALGYGYTF. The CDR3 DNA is TGTGCCAGCAGCTTGGGACAGGGGGCGCTTGGCTATGGCTACACCTTC.

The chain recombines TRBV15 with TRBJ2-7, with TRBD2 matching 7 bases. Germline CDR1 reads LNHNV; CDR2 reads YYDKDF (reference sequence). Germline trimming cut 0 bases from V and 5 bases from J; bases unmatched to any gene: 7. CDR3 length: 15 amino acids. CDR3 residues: CATSRDGYRGDEQYF. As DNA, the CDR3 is TGTGCCACCAGCAGAGATGGCTATCGGGGGGACGAGCAGTACTTC.

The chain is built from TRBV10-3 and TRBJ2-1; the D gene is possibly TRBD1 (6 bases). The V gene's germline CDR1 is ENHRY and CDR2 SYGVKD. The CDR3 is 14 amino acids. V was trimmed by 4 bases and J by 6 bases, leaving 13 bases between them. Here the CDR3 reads CAISVQGRGNEQFF. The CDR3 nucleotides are TGTGCCATCAGTGTACAGGGACGGGGCAATGAGCAGTTCTTC.

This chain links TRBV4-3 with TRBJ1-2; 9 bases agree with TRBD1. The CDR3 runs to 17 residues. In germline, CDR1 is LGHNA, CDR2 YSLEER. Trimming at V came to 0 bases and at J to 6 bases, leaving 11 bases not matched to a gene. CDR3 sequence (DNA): TGCGCCAGCAGCCAAGATGGCGGGACAGGGCGAAGAGATGGCTACACCTTC. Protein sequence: CASSQDGGTGRRDGYTF.

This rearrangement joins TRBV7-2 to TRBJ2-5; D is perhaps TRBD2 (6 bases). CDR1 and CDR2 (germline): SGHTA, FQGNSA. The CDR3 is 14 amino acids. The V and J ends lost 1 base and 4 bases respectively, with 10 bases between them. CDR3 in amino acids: CASSLEEGRETQYF. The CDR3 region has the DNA TGTGCCAGCAGCTTAGAGGAGGGGAGAGAGACCCAGTACTTC.

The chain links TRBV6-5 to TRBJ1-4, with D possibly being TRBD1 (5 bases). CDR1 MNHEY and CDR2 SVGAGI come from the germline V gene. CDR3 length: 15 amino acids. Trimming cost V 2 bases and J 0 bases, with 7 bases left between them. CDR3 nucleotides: TGTGCCAGCAGTTACGGCAGGGCAACTAATGAAAAACTGTTTTTT. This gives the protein CASSYGRATNEKLFF.